These 18 T cell receptor beta chains were all obtained from the same sample, sequenced in a study of CD8+ T cells in alopecia areata. Treatment given: oral pan-JAK inhibitor, 5-10 mg twice daily. Extracted RNA was reverse transcribed, and the resulting cDNA served as sequencing template. Method: immunoSEQ multiplex PCR; TCRdb's copy keeps in-frame clones and lacks some. The top ten clones hold 23% of a sample with 60,000 to 90,000 clones, 60% to 70% of them seen once. The specimen was CD8+ T cells sorted from blood, collected at week 24, from a patient treated with tofacitinib. All receptors come from a human donor with alopecia areata.

This clone was detected a few times. The chain recombines TRBV27 with TRBJ1-5; no definite D call. Germline values: CDR1 MNHEY, CDR2 SMNVEV (reference sequence). Trimming stripped 7 bases from V and 0 bases from J, with 10 bases between. The length of the CDR3 is 14 residues. The CDR3 coding sequence is TGTGCCAGCAAGCTGGTCGGTAGCAATCAGCCCCAGCATTTT. This encodes CASKLVGSNQPQHF.

This chain joins TRBV9 and TRBJ1-2; 7 bases line up with TRBD1. The CDR3 is made up of 14 amino acids. CDR1 is SGDLS and CDR2 is YYNGEE in the germline V gene. V trimming: 3 bases; J trimming: 2 bases; junction bases outside the gene matches: 4. The CDR3 coding sequence is TGTGCCAGCAGCGACCGGGACAGCAACTATGGCTACACCTTC. The encoded protein is CASSDRDSNYGYTF.

The chain has TRBV6-5 and TRBJ1-2; 7 bases match TRBD1. J was trimmed by 7 bases and V by 0 bases; bases with no gene match: 5. Germline CDR1 reads MNHEY; CDR2 reads SVGAGI. The CDR3 is 14 amino acids. The CDR3 region has the DNA TGTGCCAGCAGTTACTCGAACGACAGGGTTGGCTACACCTTC. Translating it yields CASSYSNDRVGYTF.

The chain is built from TRBV7-9 and TRBJ2-1; 11 positions match TRBD2. The CDR3 runs 15 residues. V lost 4 bases, J lost 6 bases, and 5 bases stayed unmatched. Per germline, CDR1 SEHNR and CDR2 FQNEAQ (reference sequence). This chain's CDR3 is CASSSSGTSGNEQFF. CDR3 bases: TGTGCCAGCAGCTCGTCCGGGACTAGCGGCAATGAGCAGTTCTTC.

This clone has a handful of counts. The J gene is TRBJ2-1, the V gene TRBV4-3, with TRBD2 matching 9 bases. The V gene's germline CDR1 is LGHNA and CDR2 YSLEER. The trim removed 5 bases at V and 8 bases at J, leaving 7 bases unmatched. This CDR3 has 14 amino acids. CDR3 loop: CASSYIAGEDEQFF. CDR3 nucleotides: TGCGCCAGCAGCTACATAGCGGGAGAAGATGAGCAGTTCTTC.

The genes are TRBV5-1 and TRBJ2-7, with D possibly matching TRBD2 (5 bases). V lost 0 bases and J lost 3, with 7 bases in between. The CDR3 runs 13 residues. Germline CDR1 reads SGHRS; CDR2 reads YFSETQ. The CDR3 coding sequence is TGCGCCAGCAGCTTGGACCGGGGCTACGAGCAGTACTTC. It yields the protein CASSLDRGYEQYF.

In its sample, this clone was seen once. The gene calls are TRBV7-2 and TRBJ2-7, with 9 bases lining up with TRBD1. Germline CDR1 is SGHTA and CDR2 is FQGNSA. The junction had 6 bases not matched to a gene; V was cut back by 4 bases and J by 2 bases. This CDR3 region has 15 residues. The CDR3 protein is CASSSGDRAPYEQYF. CDR3 bases: TGTGCCAGCAGCTCTGGGGACAGGGCCCCCTACGAGCAGTACTTC.

The chain combines TRBV11-2 with TRBJ1-2; TRBD1 is a possible D gene (6 bases). The length of the CDR3 is 14 residues. Germline V CDR1 and CDR2: SGHAT, FQNNGV. Trimming pared 5 bases from V and 8 bases from J, leaving 18 bases between. The CDR3 protein is CASSLPQGVEGYTF. Here the CDR3 DNA reads TGTGCCAGCAGCCTCCCACAGGGAGTTGAGGGCTACACCTTC.

The sample holds a few counts of this clone. The rearrangement uses TRBV28 and TRBJ2-6; D uncertain. Germline assignment: CDR1 MDHEN and CDR2 SYDVKM. With 8 bases removed from V and 2 bases from J, the gap between germline ends came to 7 bases. This CDR3 region has 13 residues. The CDR3 loop reads CASGLAGANVLTF. The CDR3 bases are TGTGCCAGCGGGTTAGCTGGGGCCAACGTCCTGACTTTC.

The chain uses TRBV4-1 and TRBJ2-7; TRBD1 matches 10 bases. CDR1 is MGHRA and CDR2 is YSYEKL in the germline V gene. This CDR3 region has 15 residues. Trimming took 1 base from V and 2 from J; bases not matched to a gene: 2. CDR3 in DNA: TGCGCCAGCAGCCAAGGGGGACAGGGGACCTACGAGCAGTACTTC. Amino acid sequence: CASSQGGQGTYEQYF.

This clone occurred a few times. The CDR3 DNA reads as TGTGCCAGCAGTCCCTGGGACAGGGCCTTAATCGAGCAGTACTTC. Its translation is CASSPWDRALIEQYF. The V call is TRBV7-9, the J call TRBJ2-7, with 9 bases aligning to TRBD1. The V and J ends lost 6 bases and 6 bases, in that order; junction bases with no gene match: 12. There are 15 residues in the CDR3. Germline CDR1 is SEHNR and CDR2 is FQNEAQ (reference sequence).

This clone was detected a few times. The genes are TRBV18 and TRBJ2-2; D is perhaps TRBD1 (6 bases). In germline, CDR1 is KGHSH, CDR2 LQKENI. This CDR3 spans 14 amino acids. V lost 3 bases to trimming and J lost 1 base, with 6 bases between them. In DNA, the CDR3 is TGTGCCAGCTCACCGGGACAGAACACCGGGGAGCTGTTTTTT. Its translation: CASSPGQNTGELFF.

The gene calls are TRBV19 and TRBJ1-1, with D perhaps TRBD1 (5 bases). V was shortened by 3 bases and J by 0 bases, with 8 bases between the two germline ends. This CDR3 contains 14 residues. The germline V gene has CDR1 LNHDA and CDR2 SQIVND (reference sequence). This CDR3 reads CASSIWGMNTEAFF. CDR3 nucleotides: TGTGCCAGTAGTATCTGGGGGATGAACACTGAAGCTTTCTTT.

The V and J genes are TRBV13 and TRBJ2-6, with D possibly matching TRBD2 (6 bases). CDR1 and CDR2 (germline): PRHDT, FYEKMQ (reference sequence). The CDR3 extends over 21 amino acids. Deletions cut 3 bases from V and 2 bases from J, with 26 bases between. CDR3 coding DNA: TGTGCCAGCAGCTTCTATGTGAGCACCTGGGGGGAGGAGACTGGGGCCAACGTCCTGACTTTC. Amino acids: CASSFYVSTWGEETGANVLTF.

The rearrangement joins TRBV9 to TRBJ2-7; no clear D gene. The V gene lost 0 bases and the J gene lost 0 bases, with 7 bases spanning the gap. Germline CDR1 reads SGDLS; CDR2 reads YYNGEE. The CDR3 extends over 14 amino acids. This CDR3 is CASSVGSSSYEQYF. The CDR3 bases are TGTGCCAGCAGCGTAGGTAGCAGCTCCTACGAGCAGTACTTC.

This clone was observed a few times. The gene calls are TRBV6-4 and TRBJ2-1; 14 bases are a match to TRBD2. The length of the CDR3 is 17 residues. The J segment lost 9 bases and the V segment lost 2 bases, leaving 9 bases of the junction unmatched. The V gene's germline CDR1 is MRHNA and CDR2 SNTAGT. In DNA, the CDR3 is TGTGCCAGCAGTGACCCTCCGACTAGCGGGGGGGCAGGTGAGCAGTTCTTC. This gives the protein CASSDPPTSGGAGEQFF.

This chain uses TRBV6-6 with TRBJ1-1; perhaps TRBD1 as D (5 bases). V lost 6 bases to trimming and J lost 1 base, with 15 bases between them. Germline values: CDR1 MNHNY, CDR2 SVGAGI (reference sequence). The CDR3 has 15 amino acids. The CDR3 loop is CASRLPGGSNTEAFF. The CDR3 DNA follows: TGTGCCAGCAGGCTTCCTGGGGGGTCGAACACTGAAGCTTTCTTT.

The CDR3 DNA sequence: TGTGCCAGCAGCTTGGTTAGTCCAGGGTTCTACGAGCAGTACTTC. Translating gives CASSLVSPGFYEQYF. The genes are TRBV5-4 and TRBJ2-7; a possible D gene is TRBD1 (5 bases). The CDR3 runs to 15 residues. The V gene lost 0 bases and the J gene lost 3 bases, with 13 bases spanning the gap. Germline-derived CDR1 and CDR2 are SGHNT and YYREEE (reference sequence).